The T cell receptor (beta chain) described here comes from a study of blood T cell repertoires in COVID-19. CDR3 length: 15 residues. Germline V CDR1 and CDR2: SGHNT, YYREEE (reference sequence). Trimming left V 2 bases short and J 3 bases short, with 14 bases between. Measured with immunoSEQ multiplex PCR; TCRdb has only the in-frame clones, and not every one. The profile shows a few hundred thousand clones, around 86% of them singletons. This TCR came from a middle-aged woman with acute COVID-19. The sample consisted of PBMCs or T cells enriched from blood (not recorded which). J is TRBJ1-1 and V is TRBV5-4; a possible D gene is TRBD1 (5 bases). The chain's CDR3 is CASSFGGLGDTEAFF. The CDR3 region has the DNA TGTGCCAGCAGCTTCGGAGGGCTAGGGGACACTGAAGCTTTCTTT.